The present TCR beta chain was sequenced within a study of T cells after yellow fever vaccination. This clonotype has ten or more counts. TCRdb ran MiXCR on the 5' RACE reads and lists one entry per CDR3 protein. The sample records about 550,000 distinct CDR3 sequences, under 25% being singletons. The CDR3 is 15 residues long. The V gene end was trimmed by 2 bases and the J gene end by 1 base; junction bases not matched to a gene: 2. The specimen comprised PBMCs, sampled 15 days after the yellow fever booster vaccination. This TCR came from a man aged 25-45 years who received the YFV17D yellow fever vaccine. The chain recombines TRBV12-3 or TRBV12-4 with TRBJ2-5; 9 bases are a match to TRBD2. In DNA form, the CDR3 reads TGTGCCAGCAGTTTACGCGGGAGGGCCCAAGAGACCCAGTACTTC. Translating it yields CASSLRGRAQETQYF.